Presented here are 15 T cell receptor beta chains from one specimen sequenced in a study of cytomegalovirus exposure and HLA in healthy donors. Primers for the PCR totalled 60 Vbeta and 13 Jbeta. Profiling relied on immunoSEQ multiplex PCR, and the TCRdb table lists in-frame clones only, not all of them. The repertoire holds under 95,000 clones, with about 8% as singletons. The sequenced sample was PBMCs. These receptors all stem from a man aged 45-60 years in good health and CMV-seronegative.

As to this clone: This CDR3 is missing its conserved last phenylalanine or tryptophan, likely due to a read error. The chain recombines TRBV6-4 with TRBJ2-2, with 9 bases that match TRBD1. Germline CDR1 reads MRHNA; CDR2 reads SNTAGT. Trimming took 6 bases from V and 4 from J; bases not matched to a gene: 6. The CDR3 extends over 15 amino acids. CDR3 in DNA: TGTGCCAGCAGCCCGACAGGGGGTCGCACCGGGGAGCTGTTTTTG. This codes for CASSPTGGRTGELFL.

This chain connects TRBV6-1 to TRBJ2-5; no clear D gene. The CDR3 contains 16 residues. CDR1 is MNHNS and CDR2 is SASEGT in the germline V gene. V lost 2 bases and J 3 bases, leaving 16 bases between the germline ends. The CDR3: CASSESNYLEEETQYF. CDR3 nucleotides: TGTGCCAGCAGTGAATCTAACTACTTAGAAGAAGAGACCCAGTACTTC.

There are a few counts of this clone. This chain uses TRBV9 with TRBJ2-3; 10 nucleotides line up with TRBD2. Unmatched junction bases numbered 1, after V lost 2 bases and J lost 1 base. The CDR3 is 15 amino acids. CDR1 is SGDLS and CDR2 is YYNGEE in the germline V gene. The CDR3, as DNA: TGTGCCAGCAGCGTCCTAGCGGGGGGCACAGATACGCAGTATTTT. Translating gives CASSVLAGGTDTQYF.

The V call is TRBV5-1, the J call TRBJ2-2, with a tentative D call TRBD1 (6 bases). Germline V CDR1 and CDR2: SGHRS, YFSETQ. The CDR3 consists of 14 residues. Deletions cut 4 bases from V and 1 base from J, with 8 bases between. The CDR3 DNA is TGCGCCAGCAGCCCGACAGGGAACACCGGGGAGCTGTTTTTT. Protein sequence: CASSPTGNTGELFF.

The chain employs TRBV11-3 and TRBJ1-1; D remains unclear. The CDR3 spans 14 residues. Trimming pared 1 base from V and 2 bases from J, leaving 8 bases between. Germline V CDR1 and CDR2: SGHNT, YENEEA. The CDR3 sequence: CASSLGSENTEAFF. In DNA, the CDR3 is TGTGCCAGCAGCTTAGGTTCAGAAAACACTGAAGCTTTCTTT. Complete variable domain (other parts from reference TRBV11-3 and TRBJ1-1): EAGVVQSPRYKIIEKKQPVAFWCNPISGHNTLYWYLQNLGQGPELLIRYENEEAVDDSQLPKDRFSAERLKGVDSTLKIQPAELGDSAVYLCASSLGSENTEAFFGQGTRLTVV.

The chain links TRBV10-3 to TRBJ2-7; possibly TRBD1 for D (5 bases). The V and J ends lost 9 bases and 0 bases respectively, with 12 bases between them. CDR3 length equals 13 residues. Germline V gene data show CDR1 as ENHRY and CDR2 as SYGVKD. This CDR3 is CAIAWGSSYEQYF. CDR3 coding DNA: TGTGCCATAGCCTGGGGCAGCTCCTACGAGCAGTACTTC.

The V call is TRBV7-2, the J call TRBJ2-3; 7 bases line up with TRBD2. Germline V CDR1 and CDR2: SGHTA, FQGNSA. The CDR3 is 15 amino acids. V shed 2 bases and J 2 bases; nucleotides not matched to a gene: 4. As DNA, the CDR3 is TGTGCCAGCAGCTTAATAGGGACTACCACAGATACGCAGTATTTT. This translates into CASSLIGTTTDTQYF.

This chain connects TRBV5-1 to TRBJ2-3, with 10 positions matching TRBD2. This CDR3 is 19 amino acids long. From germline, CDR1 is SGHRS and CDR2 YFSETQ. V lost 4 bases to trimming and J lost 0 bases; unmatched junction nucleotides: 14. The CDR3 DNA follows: TGCGCCAGCAGCCCTGTGAGCGGGGGGGTTTCCTCTAGCACAGATACGCAGTATTTT. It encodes CASSPVSGGVSSSTDTQYF.

CDR3 in DNA: TGCAGCGTTGCCGTAGCCGGGACAGCCTTAAATGAGCAGTTCTTC. This gives the protein CSVAVAGTALNEQFF. The chain carries TRBV29-1 and TRBJ2-1, with 7 bases identical to TRBD1. V was pared by 4 bases and J by 7 bases, with 13 bases of the junction left unmatched. The CDR3 is 15 residues long. Germline V gives CDR1 SQVTM, CDR2 ANQGSEA.

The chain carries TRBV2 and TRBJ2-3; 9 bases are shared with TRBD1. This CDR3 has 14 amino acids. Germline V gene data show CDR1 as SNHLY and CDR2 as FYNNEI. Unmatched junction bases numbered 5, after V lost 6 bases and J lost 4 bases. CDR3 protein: CASSGQGLPDTQYF. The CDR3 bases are TGTGCCAGCAGCGGACAGGGGCTGCCAGATACGCAGTATTTT. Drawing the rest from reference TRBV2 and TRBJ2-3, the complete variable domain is EPEVTQTPSHQVTQMGQEVILRCVPISNHLYFYWYRQILGQKVEFLVSFYNNEISEKSEIFDDQFSVERPDGSNFTLKIRSTKLEDSAMYFCASSGQGLPDTQYFGPGTRLTVL.

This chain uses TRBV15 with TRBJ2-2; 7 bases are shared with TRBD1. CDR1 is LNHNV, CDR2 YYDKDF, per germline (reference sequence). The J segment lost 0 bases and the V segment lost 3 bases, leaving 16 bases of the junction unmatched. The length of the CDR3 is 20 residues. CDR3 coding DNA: TGTGCCACCAGCAGTGCCATCCTACAGGGGACCATCGCGAACACCGGGGAGCTGTTTTTT. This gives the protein CATSSAILQGTIANTGELFF.

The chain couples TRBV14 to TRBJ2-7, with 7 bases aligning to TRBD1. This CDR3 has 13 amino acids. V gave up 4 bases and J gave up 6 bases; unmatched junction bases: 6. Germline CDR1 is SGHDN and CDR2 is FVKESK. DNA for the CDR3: TGTGCCAGCAGCCCAAGGACAGGCGGCGAGCAGTACTTC. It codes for CASSPRTGGEQYF.

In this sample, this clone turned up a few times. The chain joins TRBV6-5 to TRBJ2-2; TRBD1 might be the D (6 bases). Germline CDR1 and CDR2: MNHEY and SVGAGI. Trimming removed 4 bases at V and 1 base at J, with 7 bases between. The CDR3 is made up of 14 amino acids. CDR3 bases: TGTGCCAGCAGTTGGGGACAGAACACCGGGGAGCTGTTTTTT. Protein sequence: CASSWGQNTGELFF.

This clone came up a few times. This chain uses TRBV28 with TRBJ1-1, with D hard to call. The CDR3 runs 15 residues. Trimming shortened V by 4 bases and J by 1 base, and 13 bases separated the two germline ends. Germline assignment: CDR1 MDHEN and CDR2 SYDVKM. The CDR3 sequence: CASSSNWRANTEAFF. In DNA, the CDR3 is TGTGCCAGCAGTTCCAATTGGAGGGCGAACACTGAAGCTTTCTTT.

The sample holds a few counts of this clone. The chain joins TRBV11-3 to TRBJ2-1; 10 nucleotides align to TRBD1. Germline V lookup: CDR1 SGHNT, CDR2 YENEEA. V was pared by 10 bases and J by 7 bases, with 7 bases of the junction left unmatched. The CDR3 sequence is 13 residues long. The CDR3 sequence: CANAGQGSNEQFF. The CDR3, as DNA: TGTGCCAACGCGGGACAGGGGTCAAATGAGCAGTTCTTC.